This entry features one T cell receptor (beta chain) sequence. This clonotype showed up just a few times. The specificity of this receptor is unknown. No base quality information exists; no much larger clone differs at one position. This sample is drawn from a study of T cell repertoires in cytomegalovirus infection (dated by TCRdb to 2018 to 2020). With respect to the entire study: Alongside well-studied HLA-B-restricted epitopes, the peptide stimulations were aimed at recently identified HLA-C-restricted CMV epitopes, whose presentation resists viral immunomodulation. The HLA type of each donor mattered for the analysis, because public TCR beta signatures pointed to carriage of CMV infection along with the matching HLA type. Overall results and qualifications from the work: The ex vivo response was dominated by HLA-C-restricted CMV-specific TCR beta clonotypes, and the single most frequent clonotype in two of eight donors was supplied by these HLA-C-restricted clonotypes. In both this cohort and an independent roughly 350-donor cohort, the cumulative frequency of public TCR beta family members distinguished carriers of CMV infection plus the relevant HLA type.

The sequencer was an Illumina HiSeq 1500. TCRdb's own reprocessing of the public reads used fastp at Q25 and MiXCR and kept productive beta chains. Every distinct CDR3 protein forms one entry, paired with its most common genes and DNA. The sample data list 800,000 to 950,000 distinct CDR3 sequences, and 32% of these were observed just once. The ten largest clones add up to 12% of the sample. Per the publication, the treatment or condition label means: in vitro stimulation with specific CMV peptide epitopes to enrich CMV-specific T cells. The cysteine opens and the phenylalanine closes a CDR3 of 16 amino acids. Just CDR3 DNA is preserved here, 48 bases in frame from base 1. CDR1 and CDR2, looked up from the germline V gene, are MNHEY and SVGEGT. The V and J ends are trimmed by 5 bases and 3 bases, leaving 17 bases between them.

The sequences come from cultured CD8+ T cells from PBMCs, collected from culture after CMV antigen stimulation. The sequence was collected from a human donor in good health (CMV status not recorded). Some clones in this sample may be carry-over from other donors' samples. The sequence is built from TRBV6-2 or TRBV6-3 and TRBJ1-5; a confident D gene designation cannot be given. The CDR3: CASSHGRQLLNQPQHF. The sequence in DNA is TGTGCCAGCAGTCACGGGCGACAACTTCTCAATCAGCCCCAGCATTTT.